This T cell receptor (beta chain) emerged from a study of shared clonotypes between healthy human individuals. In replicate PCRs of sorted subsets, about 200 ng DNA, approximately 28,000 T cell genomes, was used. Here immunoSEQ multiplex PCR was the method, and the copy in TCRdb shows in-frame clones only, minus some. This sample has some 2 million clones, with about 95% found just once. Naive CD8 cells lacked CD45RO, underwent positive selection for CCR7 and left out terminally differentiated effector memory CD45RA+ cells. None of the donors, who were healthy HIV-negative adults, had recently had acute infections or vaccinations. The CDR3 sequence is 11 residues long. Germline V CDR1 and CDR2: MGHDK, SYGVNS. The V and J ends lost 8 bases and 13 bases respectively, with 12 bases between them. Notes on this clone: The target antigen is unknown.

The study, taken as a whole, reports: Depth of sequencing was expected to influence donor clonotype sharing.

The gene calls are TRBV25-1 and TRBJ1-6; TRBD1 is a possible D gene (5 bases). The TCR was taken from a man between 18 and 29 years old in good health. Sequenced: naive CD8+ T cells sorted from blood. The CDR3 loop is CASGGIWPLHF. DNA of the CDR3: TGTGCCAGCGGGGGGATATGGCCCCTCCACTTT.